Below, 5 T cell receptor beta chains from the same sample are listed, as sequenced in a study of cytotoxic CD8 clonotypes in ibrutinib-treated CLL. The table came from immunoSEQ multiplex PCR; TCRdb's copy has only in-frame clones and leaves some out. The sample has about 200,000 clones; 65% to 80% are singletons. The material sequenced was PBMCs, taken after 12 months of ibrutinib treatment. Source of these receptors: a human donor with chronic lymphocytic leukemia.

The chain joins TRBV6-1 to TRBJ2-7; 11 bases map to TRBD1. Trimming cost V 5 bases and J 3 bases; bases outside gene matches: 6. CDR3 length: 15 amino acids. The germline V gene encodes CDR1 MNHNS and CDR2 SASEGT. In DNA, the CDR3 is TGTGCCAGCAGTTCTGGGGGGACAGGGGGCTACGAGCAGTACTTC. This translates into CASSSGGTGGYEQYF.

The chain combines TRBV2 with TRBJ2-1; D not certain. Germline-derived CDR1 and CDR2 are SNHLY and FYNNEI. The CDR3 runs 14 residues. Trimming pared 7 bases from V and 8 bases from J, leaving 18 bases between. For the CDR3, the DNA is TGTGCCAGCACCCATGGGCTGCCTGGGGATGAGCAGTTCTTC. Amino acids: CASTHGLPGDEQFF.

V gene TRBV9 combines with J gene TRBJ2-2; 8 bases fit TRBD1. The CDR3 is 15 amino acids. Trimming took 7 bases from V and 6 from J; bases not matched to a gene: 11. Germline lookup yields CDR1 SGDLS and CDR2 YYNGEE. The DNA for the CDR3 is TGTGCCAGCTACCCCGGGGACAGGAGGGCCGGGGAGCTGTTTTTT. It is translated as CASYPGDRRAGELFF.

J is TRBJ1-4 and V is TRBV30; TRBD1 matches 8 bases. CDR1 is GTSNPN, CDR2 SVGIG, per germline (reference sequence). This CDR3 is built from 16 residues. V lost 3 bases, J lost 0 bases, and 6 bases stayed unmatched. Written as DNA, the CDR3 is TGTGCCTGGAGGGGAACAGGGGGGACAACTAATGAAAAACTGTTTTTT. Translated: CAWRGTGGTTNEKLFF.

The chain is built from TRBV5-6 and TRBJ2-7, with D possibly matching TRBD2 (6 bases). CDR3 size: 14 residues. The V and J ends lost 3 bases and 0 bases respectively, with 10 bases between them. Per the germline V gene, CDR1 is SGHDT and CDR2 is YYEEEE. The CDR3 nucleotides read TGTGCCAGCAGCTGGGGGGACGTCTCCTACGAGCAGTACTTC. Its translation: CASSWGDVSYEQYF. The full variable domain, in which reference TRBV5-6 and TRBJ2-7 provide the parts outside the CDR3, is DAGVTQSPTHLIKTRGQQVTLRCSPKSGHDTVSWYQQALGQGPQFIFQYYEEEERQRGNFPDRFSGHQFPNYSSELNVNALLLGDSALYLCASSWGDVSYEQYFGPGTRLTVT.